This TCR beta chain stems from a study of radiation and T cells in renal cell carcinoma. Data came from immunoSEQ multiplex PCR; TCRdb stores just in-frame clones and leaves some out. Among about 83,000 clones, over 65% were seen once, and the ten largest hold more than 2%. Time point here: blood 4 weeks post-SBRT, at nephrectomy. Treatment meaning: 15 Gy SBRT to primary tumor, nephrectomy 4 weeks later. CDR1 and CDR2 from the germline V gene are SGHNT and YYREEE (reference sequence). V dropped 0 bases and J dropped 2; count of bases not matched to a gene: 3. The CDR3 has 15 residues. This rearrangement joins TRBV5-4 to TRBJ2-7; 9 nucleotides align to TRBD1. Sequenced material: blood, taken from a patient whose treatment included radiotherapy and nephrectomy. This TCR came from a woman in her sixties or seventies with renal cell carcinoma. This chain's CDR3 is CASSLGTGDAYEQYF. In DNA, the CDR3 is TGTGCCAGCAGCTTGGGGACAGGGGACGCCTACGAGCAGTACTTC.